This T cell receptor (beta chain) was recorded in a study of molecular identifiers for immune sequencing clone quantification listed by TCRdb under 2018. With respect to the entire study: In a replicate experiment, RNA from roughly 18,000 or 92,000 naive CD8 T cells was split into five aliquots, four of which were sequenced. This methods study benchmarked molecular-identifier clustering-based TCR repertoire sequencing (MIDCIRS) and TCR RNA copy counting, using CD8 T cells to do so.

The CDR3 goes from the cysteine to the phenylalanine over 16 residues. CDR3 DNA is the only sequence kept; it has 48 bases, read in frame from the first base. In the germline V gene, CDR1 corresponds to MDHEN and CDR2 to SYDVKM. Trimming at the junction amounts to 3 bases on V and 4 bases on J, and the germline ends lie 15 bases apart. Receptor amplification or capture employed PCR. Sequencer: Illumina HiSeq 4000. Bulk TCR libraries were generated as previously described, with the TCR primers listed in Table S5 used. Total RNA was purified with the Qiagen AllPrep DNA/RNA kit. Before analysis, reads from multiple sequencing runs of the same library were pooled. In the authors' own workflow: Reads were retained only if their TCR constant sequence matched exactly, and those retained reads were trimmed to 150 nt and grouped according to their 12-nt molecular barcodes. Within each barcode group, reads were sub-clustered at a 15% Levenshtein threshold, and quality-weighted consensus sequences were built per RNA molecule. Non-functional sequences were discarded, and so were lower-count sequences lying one edit away from another sequence. Based on a fit of two negative binomial distributions, barcode sub-clusters having less than 20% of the maximum read count were discarded. Using fastp at Q25 and MiXCR, TCRdb reprocessed the public reads and kept productive beta chains. Each entry is one CDR3 protein sequence, shown with its most common DNA and genes. The V and J calls and clone size come from TCRdb's table, not from the authors' own analysis. Within this sample are 85,000 to 95,000 distinct CDR3 sequences, with roughly 19% of them counted one time only. 0.7% to 0.95% of the sample is held by the ten biggest clonotypes.

This clonotype was seen many times. The target of this receptor is not known. No base quality values were provided; no much bigger clone lies one nucleotide off. What the research found in general, with its limitations: Identical TCR molecules sharing a barcode could cause highly expanded clone sizes to be underestimated. Around 2.8 recovered TCR RNA copies per cell were obtained by modeling, versus about ten by digital PCR, implying a capture efficiency of about 30%. Naive libraries contained spiked-in Jurkat TCR RNA (around eleven copies' worth), which is not part of the donor repertoire. A single cell's worth of spiked-in Jurkat TCR RNA was reported detectable even among 850,000 to 1,000,000 naive CD8 T cells. When barcode sub-clustering was not used, chimeric consensus sequences inflated TCR diversity, with chimeras reaching as high as 47%. In CMV-specific effector cells, clones with more than 20 RNA copies contained over 98% of molecules, whereas in naive cells such clones contained under 1% of molecules.

Libraries of naive CD8 T cells were built from anywhere between about 17,000 and 1,000,000 sorted cells, with 10%, 30% or 50% of the purified RNA used. Naive CD8 T cells were FACS-sorted as CD8+CD4-CCR7+CD45RA+ on a BD FACSAria II into RLT Plus buffer. Detection sensitivity was tested by spiking Jurkat RNA equal to some 11 TCR copies' worth into samples containing 20,000-1,000,000 naive CD8 T cells. CD8 T cells were enriched with RosetteSep CD8+ T Cell Enrichment Cocktail and Ficoll-Paque, followed by ACK red cell lysis. The sequence links TRBV28 to TRBJ1-4; 5 matching bases give a weak D call of TRBD1. The source is a human donor in good health. Some libraries in this study had Jurkat cell RNA spiked in. Source material: naive CD8+ T cells from blood, with Jurkat cell RNA spiked in. The meaning of the sample's cell subset or site label: FACS-sorted CD8+CD4-CCR7+CD45RA+ naive T cells. The nucleotides read TGTGCCAGCAGTTTCCCGAACCAGGGAGGTAATGAAAAACTGTTTTTT. This gives the protein CASSFPNQGGNEKLFF.